One sample yielded the 11 T cell receptor beta chains listed below, sequenced in a study of T-cell reconstitution after alpha-beta-depleted transplantation in children. Unique molecular identifiers tagged the TCRbeta library. A single record per CDR3 protein comes from TCRdb applying MiXCR to the PCR reads. The sample carries nearly 350,000 distinct CDR3 sequences, around 16% recorded once. The source material was PBMCs, mostly from graft donor cells, sampled 360 days after TCRalphabeta/CD19-depleted stem cell transplant. The receptors originated from a male patient between 2 and 10 years old who had a stem cell transplant for acute lymphoblastic leukemia, so the T cells may come from the graft donor.

The chain joins TRBV6-2 or TRBV6-3 to TRBJ1-5, with 7 bases aligning to TRBD1. The CDR3 runs to 18 residues. Germline-derived CDR1 and CDR2 are MNHEY and SVGEGT. The V segment lost 0 bases and the J segment 0 bases; nucleotides outside the gene matches: 8. The CDR3 region is CASSYSIGDSLSNQPQHF. The CDR3 DNA follows: TGTGCCAGCAGTTACTCGATTGGGGACAGTCTTAGCAATCAGCCCCAGCATTTT.

This clonotype appeared a few times. V gene TRBV4-1 combines with J gene TRBJ2-7; unclear D gene. The ends were cut back, 0 bases at V and 4 bases at J, with 13 bases in the middle. Per the germline V gene, CDR1 is MGHRA and CDR2 is YSYEKL. The CDR3 covers 15 residues. The CDR3 here is CASSQDGGFLYEQYF. Here the CDR3 DNA reads TGCGCCAGCAGCCAAGATGGTGGTTTTTTGTACGAGCAGTACTTC.

This clonotype was seen ten or more times. CDR3 residues: CASSLPPGGRNYGYTF. For the CDR3, the DNA is TGTGCCAGCAGCTTACCGCCAGGGGGAAGAAACTATGGCTACACCTTC. This sequence joins TRBV7-2 and TRBJ1-2; TRBD1 matches at 7 bases. The CDR3 runs 16 residues. Per germline, CDR1 SGHTA and CDR2 FQGNSA. With V trimmed by 2 bases and J by 2 bases, 8 bases remained unmatched.

The table lists this clonotype with a count of one. V usage is TRBV18 and J usage is TRBJ2-2; 7 bases map to TRBD2. The CDR3 length is 14 residues. Germline V gives CDR1 KGHSH, CDR2 LQKENI. Trimming cost V 7 bases and J 3 bases; bases outside gene matches: 5. Here the CDR3 reads CASYKGGDTGELFF. The CDR3 DNA follows: TGTGCCAGCTACAAGGGAGGGGACACCGGGGAGCTGTTTTTT.

This clonotype was seen only a few times. The chain is built from TRBV14 and TRBJ2-5; D is uncertain. The CDR3 extends over 15 amino acids. Germline CDR1 is SGHDN and CDR2 is FVKESK. Trimming removed 1 base from V and 2 bases from J, with 11 bases in between. CDR3 sequence (DNA): TGTGCCAGCAGCCAAGCCCGCGAGGATCAAGAGACCCAGTACTTC. Translating it yields CASSQAREDQETQYF.

This chain uses TRBV20-1 with TRBJ1-5; D may be TRBD1 (5 bases). The CDR3 covers 14 residues. With 2 bases removed from V and 2 bases from J, the gap between germline ends came to 10 bases. Germline CDR1 DFQATT, CDR2 SNEGSKA (reference sequence). CDR3 DNA sequence: TGCAGTGCTAGACCCAGGGAGCGCAATCAGCCCCAGCATTTT. Residues: CSARPRERNQPQHF.

This clonotype was recorded a few times. This chain links TRBV11-1 with TRBJ2-1; 10 bases are shared with TRBD2. The CDR3 is 19 amino acids. Per the germline V gene, CDR1 is SGHAT and CDR2 is FQDESV (reference sequence). The V segment lost 4 bases and the J segment 7 bases; nucleotides outside the gene matches: 19. CDR3 region: CASSSTGTRASGSGNEQFF. As DNA, the CDR3 is TGTGCCAGCAGCTCAACAGGGACTCGGGCTAGCGGGAGCGGGAATGAGCAGTTCTTC.

The chain is built from TRBV20-1 and TRBJ1-5, with D unclear. Germline CDR1 and CDR2: DFQATT and SNEGSKA (reference sequence). The CDR3 is 12 residues long. The V gene lost 3 bases and the J gene lost 2 bases, with 5 bases spanning the gap. The CDR3 reads CSASGGNQPQHF. The CDR3 nucleotides read TGCAGTGCTAGTGGGGGCAATCAGCCCCAGCATTTT.

The chain recombines TRBV4-3 with TRBJ2-1; D possibly corresponds to TRBD2 (6 bases). The CDR3 runs to 14 residues. The V end was cut by 3 bases, the J end by 13 bases, with 19 bases between. Germline V gene data show CDR1 as LGHNA and CDR2 as YSLEER. CDR3 bases: TGCGCCAGCAGCCAGTCACCGGGGACTTACTTTCAGTTCTTC. It codes for CASSQSPGTYFQFF.

The genes are TRBV4-1 and TRBJ2-7; D call uncertain. Trimming removed 0 bases at V and 3 bases at J, with 9 bases between. The CDR3 runs 14 residues. Looked up from germline, CDR1 is MGHRA and CDR2 is YSYEKL. The CDR3 here is CASSQDGAGYEQYF. CDR3 DNA: TGCGCCAGCAGCCAAGACGGAGCCGGCTACGAGCAGTACTTC.

This chain uses TRBV3-1 with TRBJ2-1; TRBD2 agrees at 10 bases. CDR3 size: 17 residues. CDR1 is LGHDT, CDR2 YNNKEL, per germline (reference sequence). With 0 bases clipped from V and 4 bases from J, the junction kept 6 bases outside the gene matches. CDR3 sequence (DNA): TGTGCCAGCAGCCAAGACCCCCCTAGCGGGGGATACAATGAGCAGTTCTTC. This codes for CASSQDPPSGGYNEQFF.